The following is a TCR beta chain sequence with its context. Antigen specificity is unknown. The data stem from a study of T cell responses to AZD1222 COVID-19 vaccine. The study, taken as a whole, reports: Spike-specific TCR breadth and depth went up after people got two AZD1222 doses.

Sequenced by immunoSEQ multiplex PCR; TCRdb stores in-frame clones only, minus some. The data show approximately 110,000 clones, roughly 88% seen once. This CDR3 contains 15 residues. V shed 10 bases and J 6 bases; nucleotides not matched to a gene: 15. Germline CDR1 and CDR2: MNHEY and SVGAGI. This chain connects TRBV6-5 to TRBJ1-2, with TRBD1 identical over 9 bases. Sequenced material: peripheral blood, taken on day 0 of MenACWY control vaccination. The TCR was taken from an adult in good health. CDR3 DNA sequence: TGTGCCACCGGACAGGGGTTTAGGAAGGGCCATGGCTACACCTTC. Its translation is CATGQGFRKGHGYTF.